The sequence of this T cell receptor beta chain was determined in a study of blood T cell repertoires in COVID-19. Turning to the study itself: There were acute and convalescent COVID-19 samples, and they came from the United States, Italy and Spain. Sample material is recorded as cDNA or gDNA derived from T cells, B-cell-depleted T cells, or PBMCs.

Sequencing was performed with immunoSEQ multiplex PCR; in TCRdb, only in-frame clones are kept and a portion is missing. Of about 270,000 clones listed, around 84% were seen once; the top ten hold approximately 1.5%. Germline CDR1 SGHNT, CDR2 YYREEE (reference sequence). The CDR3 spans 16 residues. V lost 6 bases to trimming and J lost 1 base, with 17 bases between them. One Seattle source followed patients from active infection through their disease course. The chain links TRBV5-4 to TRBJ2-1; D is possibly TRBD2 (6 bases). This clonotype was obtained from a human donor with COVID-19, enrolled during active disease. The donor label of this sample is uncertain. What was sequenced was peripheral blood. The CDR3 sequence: CASIRGGLRSYNEQFF. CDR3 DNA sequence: TGTGCCAGCATCCGTGGGGGACTCCGATCCTACAATGAGCAGTTCTTC.